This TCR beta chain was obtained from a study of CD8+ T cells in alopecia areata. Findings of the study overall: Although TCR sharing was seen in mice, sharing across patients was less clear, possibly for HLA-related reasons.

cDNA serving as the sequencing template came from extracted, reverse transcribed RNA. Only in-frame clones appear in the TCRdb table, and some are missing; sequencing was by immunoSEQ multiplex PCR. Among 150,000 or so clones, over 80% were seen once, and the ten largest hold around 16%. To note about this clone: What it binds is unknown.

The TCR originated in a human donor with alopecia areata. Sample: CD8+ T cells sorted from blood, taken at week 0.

The CDR3 reads CASGTGKVQFF. DNA of the CDR3: TGTGCCAGCGGGACAGGGAAGGTGCAGTTCTTC. The V call is TRBV27, the J call TRBJ2-1, with 9 positions matching TRBD1. The CDR3 runs 11 residues. Per germline, CDR1 MNHEY and CDR2 SMNVEV (reference sequence). With 8 bases clipped from V and 12 bases from J, the junction kept 5 bases outside the gene matches.